In this sample, the clone carrying this T cell receptor beta chain turned up a few times. This sample was taken from a study of T-cell reconstitution after alpha-beta-depleted transplantation in children. V was clipped by 5 bases and J by 5 bases, with 14 bases between them. CDR3 length equals 14 residues. CDR1 and CDR2 from the germline V gene are WNHNN and SYGVQD (reference sequence). The TCRbeta library was prepared with unique molecular identifiers. One entry per CDR3 protein, called by TCRdb with MiXCR from the PCR reads. The table includes roughly 500,000 distinct CDR3 sequences, roughly 10% detected once.

The specimen comprised PBMCs, sampled before TCRalphabeta/CD19-depleted stem cell transplant. The chain employs TRBV10-1 and TRBJ2-3; D might be TRBD2 (6 bases). This clonotype was sampled from a child younger than 10 with inherited bone marrow failure, due to receive a stem cell transplant. The CDR3: CASSSRESVDTQYF. The CDR3 nucleotides are TGCGCCAGCAGTTCCCGGGAGTCGGTAGATACGCAGTATTTT.